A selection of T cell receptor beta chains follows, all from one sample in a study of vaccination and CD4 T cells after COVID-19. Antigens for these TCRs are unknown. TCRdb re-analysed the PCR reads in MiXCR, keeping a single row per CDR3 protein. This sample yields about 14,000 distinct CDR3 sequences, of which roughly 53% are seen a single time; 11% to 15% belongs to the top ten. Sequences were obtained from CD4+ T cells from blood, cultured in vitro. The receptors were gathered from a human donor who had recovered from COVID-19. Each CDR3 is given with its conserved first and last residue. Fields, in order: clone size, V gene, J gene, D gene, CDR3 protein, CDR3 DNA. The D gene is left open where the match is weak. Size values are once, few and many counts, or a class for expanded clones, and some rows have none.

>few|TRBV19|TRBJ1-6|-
CATRFATADNSPLHF
TGTGCCACCAGATTCGCGACGGCGGATAATTCACCCCTCCACTTT
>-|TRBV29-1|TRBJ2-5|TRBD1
CSAGRTGIQETQYF
TGCAGCGCCGGCAGGACAGGGATCCAAGAGACCCAGTACTTC
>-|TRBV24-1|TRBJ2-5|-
CATSDPTLATQETQYF
TGTGCCACCAGTGATCCCACGCTGGCTACCCAAGAGACCCAGTACTTC
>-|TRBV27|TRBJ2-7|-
CASSGLLRMSYEQYF
TGTGCCAGCAGCGGCCTACTCAGGATGTCGTACGAGCAGTACTTC
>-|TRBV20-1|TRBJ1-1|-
CSASNTRGWEAFF
TGCAGTGCTAGCAATACGCGGGGCTGGGAAGCTTTCTTT
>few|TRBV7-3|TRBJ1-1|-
CASSLRRNTEAFF
TGTGCCAGCAGCTTAAGAAGGAACACTGAAGCTTTCTTT
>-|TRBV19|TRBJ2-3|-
CASSAGDYGGSTDTQYF
TGTGCCAGTAGTGCGGGTGACTATGGCGGAAGCACAGATACGCAGTATTTT
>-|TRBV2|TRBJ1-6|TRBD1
CASSPEGARSPLHF
TGTGCCAGCAGTCCAGAGGGGGCCCGTTCACCCCTCCACTTT
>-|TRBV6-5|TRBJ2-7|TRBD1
CASSSRTGVYEQYF
TGTGCCAGCAGTTCCCGGACAGGGGTCTACGAGCAGTACTTC
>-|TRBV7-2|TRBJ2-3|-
CASARGGGDTQYF
TGTGCCAGCGCTAGAGGGGGTGGGGATACGCAGTATTTT
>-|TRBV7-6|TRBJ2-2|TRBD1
CASSFDRGRELFF
TGTGCCAGCAGCTTCGACAGGGGTAGGGAGCTGTTTTTT
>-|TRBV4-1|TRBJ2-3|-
CASSHPLDTQYF
TGCGCCAGCAGCCACCCGTTGGATACGCAGTATTTT
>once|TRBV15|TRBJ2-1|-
CATSRVSYNEQFF
TGTGCCACCAGCAGAGTGTCATACAATGAGCAGTTCTTC
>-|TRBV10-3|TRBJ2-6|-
CAISERAGAAGANVLTF
TGTGCCATCAGTGAGAGAGCAGGGGCTGCTGGGGCCAACGTCCTGACTTTC
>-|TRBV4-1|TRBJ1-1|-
CASSQGRMNTEAFF
TGCGCCAGCAGCCAAGGACGGATGAACACTGAAGCTTTCTTT
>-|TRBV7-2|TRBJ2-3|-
CASSLAAGGGTDTQYF
TGTGCCAGCAGCTTAGCGGCCGGTGGGGGCACAGATACGCAGTATTTT
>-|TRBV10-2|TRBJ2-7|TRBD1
CASSGTGGSFSYEQYF
TGCGCCAGCAGCGGGACAGGGGGCTCCTTCTCCTACGAGCAGTACTTC
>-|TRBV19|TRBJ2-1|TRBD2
CASSTIAGSYNEQFF
TGTGCCAGTAGTACCATAGCGGGGTCCTACAATGAGCAGTTCTTC
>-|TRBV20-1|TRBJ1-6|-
CSARDFRGDSPLHF
TGCAGTGCTAGAGATTTTAGAGGGGATTCACCCCTCCACTTT
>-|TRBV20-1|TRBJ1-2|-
CSAPWTALRVVTF
TGCAGTGCCCCTTGGACAGCCCTCCGAGTGGTAACCTTC
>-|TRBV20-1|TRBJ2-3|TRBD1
CSATTALTGSTDTQYF
TGCAGTGCTACCACCGCCCTGACAGGGAGCACAGATACGCAGTATTTT
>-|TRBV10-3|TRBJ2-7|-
CAISGTGGDYYEQYF
TGTGCCATCAGTGGGACGGGCGGAGACTACTACGAGCAGTACTTC
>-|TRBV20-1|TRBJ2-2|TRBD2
CSASLAVRTGELFF
TGCAGTGCATCGCTAGCGGTTCGAACCGGGGAGCTGTTTTTT
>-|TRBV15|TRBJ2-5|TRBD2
CATSLSGRGETQYF
TGTGCCACCAGCCTTAGCGGGAGGGGCGAGACCCAGTACTTC
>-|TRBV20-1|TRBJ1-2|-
CSATVSGREYGYTF
TGCAGTGCTACCGTTTCGGGACGGGAGTATGGCTACACCTTC
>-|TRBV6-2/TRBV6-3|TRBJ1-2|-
CASSSSWGSYGYTF
TGTGCCAGCAGTTCCTCGTGGGGCAGCTATGGCTACACCTTC
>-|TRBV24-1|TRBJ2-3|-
CATSQGRLLDTQYF
TGTGCCACCTCGCAGGGGCGCCTCCTAGATACGCAGTATTTT
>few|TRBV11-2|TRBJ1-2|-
CASSLDNYGYTF
TGTGCCAGCAGCCTTGATAACTATGGCTACACCTTC
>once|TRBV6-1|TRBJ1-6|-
CASSDTEGYSPLHF
TGTGCCAGCAGTGACACAGAGGGATATTCACCCCTCCACTTT
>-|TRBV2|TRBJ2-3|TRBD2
CASSDGRESTDTQYF
TGTGCCAGCAGTGATGGGAGGGAAAGCACAGATACGCAGTATTTT
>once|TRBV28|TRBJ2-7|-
CASNQPGLGLYEQYF
TGTGCCAGCAATCAACCGGGACTGGGTCTATACGAGCAGTACTTC
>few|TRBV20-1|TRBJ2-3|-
CSPPGLFTDTQYF
TGCAGTCCCCCGGGTCTATTCACAGATACGCAGTATTTT
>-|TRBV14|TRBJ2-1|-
CASSQASTKYEQFF
TGTGCCAGCAGCCAAGCTAGTACGAAGTATGAGCAGTTCTTC
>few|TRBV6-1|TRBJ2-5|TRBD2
CASSGGLAGVQETQYF
TGTGCCAGCAGTGGGGGACTAGCGGGAGTACAAGAGACCCAGTACTTC
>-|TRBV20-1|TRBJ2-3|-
CSARDLAGQYF
TGCAGTGCTAGAGATTTGGCGGGACAGTATTTT
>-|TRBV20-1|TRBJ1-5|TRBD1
CSAPPDRVGNQPQHF
TGCAGTGCTCCCCCCGACAGGGTGGGCAATCAGCCCCAGCATTTT
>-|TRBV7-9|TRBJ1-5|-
CASSLSATQPQHF
TGTGCCAGCAGCTTATCTGCGACTCAGCCCCAGCATTTT
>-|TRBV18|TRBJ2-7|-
CASSPDRTSSYEQYF
TGTGCCAGCTCACCAGACAGGACGAGCTCCTACGAGCAGTACTTC
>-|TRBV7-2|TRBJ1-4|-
CASRRESNEKLFF
TGTGCCAGCAGGCGGGAGAGTAATGAAAAACTGTTTTTT
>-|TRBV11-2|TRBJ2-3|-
CASSLGGLGDTQYF
TGTGCCAGCAGCTTAGGTGGGCTGGGAGATACGCAGTATTTT
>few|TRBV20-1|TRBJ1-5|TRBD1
CSARDISDRGLESNQPQHF
TGCAGTGCTAGAGATATTAGTGACAGGGGGCTTGAAAGCAATCAGCCCCAGCATTTT
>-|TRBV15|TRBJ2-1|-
CATSGYRAGEQFF
TGTGCCACCAGCGGCTACAGGGCTGGAGAGCAGTTCTTC
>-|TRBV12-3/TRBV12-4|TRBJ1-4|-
CASSSPWAATNEKLFF
TGTGCCAGCAGCTCACCGTGGGCTGCAACTAATGAAAAACTGTTTTTT
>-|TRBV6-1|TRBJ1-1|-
CASSRGAEAFF
TGTGCCAGCAGCCGGGGGGCTGAAGCTTTCTTT
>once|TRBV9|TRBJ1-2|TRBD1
CASRNPTGTVATNYGYTF
TGTGCCAGCAGGAACCCCACCGGGACAGTAGCAACTAACTATGGCTACACCTTC
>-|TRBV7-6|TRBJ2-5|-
CASSLAGRVQETQYF
TGTGCCAGCAGCTTAGCGGGACGGGTCCAAGAGACCCAGTACTTC
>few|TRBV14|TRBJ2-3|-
CASSRPGRADTDTQYF
TGTGCCAGCAGCCGCCCGGGCAGGGCGGACACAGATACGCAGTATTTT
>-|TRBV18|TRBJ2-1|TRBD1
CASSPGQGLDEQFF
TGTGCCAGCTCACCTGGACAGGGGTTGGATGAGCAGTTCTTC
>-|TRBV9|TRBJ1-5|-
CASSADWNQPQHF
TGTGCCAGCAGCGCTGATTGGAATCAGCCCCAGCATTTT
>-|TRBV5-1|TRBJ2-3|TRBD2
CASSLERGVGTQYF
TGCGCCAGCAGCTTGGAGCGGGGAGTCGGTACGCAGTATTTT
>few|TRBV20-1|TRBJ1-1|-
CSGRSGHTRRTEAFF
TGCAGTGGCAGAAGCGGCCACACTAGAAGGACTGAAGCTTTCTTT